Listed below are T cell receptor beta chains from one sample, sequenced in a study of cytomegalovirus exposure and HLA in healthy donors. The assay was immunoSEQ multiplex PCR, and TCRdb's table has in-frame clones only and misses some. Here the sample spans fewer than 200,000 clones, 65% to 85% being singletons. The source material was PBMCs. These receptors originate from a woman between 18 and 29 years old in good health and CMV-seropositive. Both conserved end residues are part of each CDR3. D genes are given only for firm matches. Expanded clones get a size class; other rows say once, few or many, or leave the size out.

d_call clone_size j_call v_call cdr3_nt cdr3_aa
- - TRBJ1-6 TRBV14 TGTGCCAGCAGCCAAACGACAGGTCTTAATTCACCCCTCCACTTT CASSQTTGLNSPLHF
- - TRBJ1-5 TRBV7-2 TGTGCTAGCGGTATACGGGGCAATCAGCCCCAGCATTTT CASGIRGNQPQHF
- - TRBJ1-6 TRBV2 TGTGCCAGCAGTGATGAGTTCACCTATAATTCACCCCTCCACTTT CASSDEFTYNSPLHF
TRBD1 few TRBJ2-7 TRBV27 TGTGCCAGCAGCCCAGGGGGCGCCGAGTACTTC CASSPGGAEYF
- - TRBJ1-1 TRBV27 TGTGCCAGCAGTTTGAGGGGAGGGAACACTGAAGCTTTCTTT CASSLRGGNTEAFF
TRBD1 once TRBJ1-1 TRBV2 TGTGCCAGCAGTGTACGGTGGACAGGTAACACTGAAGCTTTCTTT CASSVRWTGNTEAFF
- - TRBJ2-5 TRBV4-2 TGTGCCAGCAGCCAAGGAACTCCTGGGACCCAGTACTTC CASSQGTPGTQYF
- - TRBJ2-5 TRBV21-1 TGTGCCAGCAGCCTGAACCGACAGGAGCAAGAGACCCAGTACTTC CASSLNRQEQETQYF
- - TRBJ2-5 TRBV7-3 TGTGCCAGCAGTCCGGGGGTCCAAGAGACCCAGTACTTC CASSPGVQETQYF
- - TRBJ1-6 TRBV14 TGTGCCAGCAGCCAAGATCGGGGGATAAATTCACCCCTCCACTTT CASSQDRGINSPLHF
- once TRBJ1-1 TRBV7-9 TGTGCCAGCAGCTACCCCGGGGTGAACACTGAAGCTTTCTTT CASSYPGVNTEAFF
- - TRBJ2-1 TRBV27 TGTGCCAGCAGCTGGGGGGGCAGGCGCAATGAGCAGTTCTTC CASSWGGRRNEQFF
TRBD2 - TRBJ2-1 TRBV6-1 TGTGCCAGCAAACTAGCGGGGGGGCGCAATGAGCAGTTCTTC CASKLAGGRNEQFF
- - TRBJ1-4 TRBV10-3 TGTGCCATCAGCAGACAGGCTCGTGACTCGGGCTCTGAAAAACTGTTTTTT CAISRQARDSGSEKLFF
TRBD2 - TRBJ2-2 TRBV7-8 TGTGCCAGCAGCTTAGCGAGGCGGCTAGCGGGGCCCACCGGGGAGCTGTTTTTT CASSLARRLAGPTGELFF
- - TRBJ1-6 TRBV7-2 TGTGCCAGCAGCTTACAGGGTTATAATTCACCCCTCCACTTT CASSLQGYNSPLHF
- - TRBJ2-2 TRBV5-1 TGCGCCAGCAGCTTGCCAGTCGGGGAGCTGTTTTTT CASSLPVGELFF
- - TRBJ2-2 TRBV5-8 TGTGCCAGCAGCTTGTTGACAGCTGGCGGGGAGCTGTTTTTT CASSLLTAGGELFF
- - TRBJ2-5 TRBV6-5 TGTGCCAGCAGAACACGGACTACCCAGGCCCAGTACTTC CASRTRTTQAQYF
TRBD1 - TRBJ2-1 TRBV6-4 TGTGCCAGCCAACCGGGACAGGAGCAGTTCTTC CASQPGQEQFF
TRBD1 few TRBJ1-6 TRBV13 TGTGCCAGCAGCCGTACCGGGACAGAGAATTCACCCCTCCACTTT CASSRTGTENSPLHF
TRBD2 - TRBJ2-3 TRBV10-3 TGTGCCATCAGCCCCGGGACTAGTATCTCAGATACGCAGTATTTT CAISPGTSISDTQYF
- - TRBJ1-5 TRBV2 TGTGCCAGCAGTTGGGTTGGCGGTCTTCAGCCCCAGCATTTT CASSWVGGLQPQHF
- - TRBJ1-6 TRBV27 TGTGCCAGCAGTCATCGACAGTATAATTCACCCCTCCACTTT CASSHRQYNSPLHF
TRBD1 - TRBJ1-1 TRBV7-3 TGTGCCAGCAGTCAGGAGACAGGGGGGAACACTGAAGCTTTCTTT CASSQETGGNTEAFF
- - TRBJ2-1 TRBV7-9 TGTGCCAGCAGCTTCGTGGACTGGATGTTCTTC CASSFVDWMFF
- - TRBJ2-5 TRBV11-2 TGTGCCAGCAGCTCCTTGGGAGGTACCCAGTACTTC CASSSLGGTQYF
TRBD1 few TRBJ2-5 TRBV4-1 TGCGCCAGCAGCCAAGTGGAGTCAAGCCGGGACAGTACAGAGACCCAGTACTTC CASSQVESSRDSTETQYF
TRBD1 - TRBJ1-1 TRBV15 TGTGCCACCAGCAGGGACAGGGGGCTTGGAGGTGAAGCTTTCTTT CATSRDRGLGGEAFF
- - TRBJ2-3 TRBV5-4 TGTGCCAGCAGCTTGGGGCTGGATACGCAGTATTTT CASSLGLDTQYF
- - TRBJ2-5 TRBV9 TGTGCCAGCAGCGTAGCGGGGGGCGAGGGGGAGACCCAGTACTTC CASSVAGGEGETQYF
TRBD1 - TRBJ2-5 TRBV5-1 TGCGCCAGCAGCTTTGGGGACAGGGGGCCCCAAGAGACCCAGTACTTC CASSFGDRGPQETQYF
- - TRBJ1-2 TRBV27 TGTGCCAGCAGTCCTCGGGGGGGGGCCGATGGCTACACCTTC CASSPRGGADGYTF
- - TRBJ1-1 TRBV15 TGTGCCACCAGCAGAGAACAGGGCTGGGGTGAAGCTTTCTTT CATSREQGWGEAFF
TRBD1 once TRBJ2-2 TRBV2 TGTGCCAGCAGTACAGGGGGTTATACCGGGGAGCTGTTTTTT CASSTGGYTGELFF
TRBD2 - TRBJ2-1 TRBV6-5 TGTGCCAGCTCGAGACTAGCTTACAATGAGCAGTTCTTC CASSRLAYNEQFF
TRBD1 - TRBJ2-7 TRBV27 TGTGCCAGCAGTTTCTTCCGGGACAGGGAGAGGCAGTACTTC CASSFFRDRERQYF
TRBD2 - TRBJ2-1 TRBV4-2 TGTGCCAGCAGCCTACAACTAGCGGGGGATTACAATGAGCAGTTCTTC CASSLQLAGDYNEQFF
TRBD2 - TRBJ2-5 TRBV27 TGTGCCAGCAGTTCGGGGGGGACGGCGCAAGAGACCCAGTACTTC CASSSGGTAQETQYF
TRBD1 - TRBJ1-6 TRBV27 TGTGCCAGCAGTCCAGGGGGTTCCTATAATTCACCCCTCCACTTT CASSPGGSYNSPLHF
- - TRBJ1-2 TRBV4-2 TGTGCCAGCAGCCAAGGGTCAGGGGTTAACTATGGCTACACCTTC CASSQGSGVNYGYTF
TRBD1 - TRBJ1-1 TRBV7-9 TGTGCCAGCAGCCCCTCCGGACAGGGGCTGAACACTGAAGCTTTCTTT CASSPSGQGLNTEAFF
TRBD1 - TRBJ1-1 TRBV19 TGTGCCAGCACCGACCTTCCGACAGGGCTAGGAAATAGGGCTTTCTTT CASTDLPTGLGNRAFF
TRBD1 - TRBJ1-3 TRBV29-1 TGCAGCGCTGTGACCGGGACAGGGCTAAACACCATATATTTT CSAVTGTGLNTIYF
TRBD2 - TRBJ2-7 TRBV7-9 TGTGCCAGCAGCTTATCTCGGGGGGAAGGAGAGCAGTACTTC CASSLSRGEGEQYF
TRBD1 - TRBJ1-2 TRBV4-1 TGCGCCAGCAGCCACCCTGACAGGGGAACGTATGGCTACACCTTC CASSHPDRGTYGYTF
- - TRBJ1-1 TRBV5-3 TGTGCCAGACCCATGGCGAGTGTCGGGATAAAGAACACTGAAGCTTTCTTT CARPMASVGIKNTEAFF
- - TRBJ2-3 TRBV7-9 TGTGCCAGCAGCTTTCCGTTCGTGGGCGATACGCAGTATTTT CASSFPFVGDTQYF
- - TRBJ1-4 TRBV25-1 TGTGCCAGCAGGGGAGGGTCTAAGGAAAAACTGTTTTTT CASRGGSKEKLFF
- - TRBJ1-5 TRBV2 TGTGCCAGCACCAAAGGTCTGGGAGGGTTCAATCAGCCCCAGCATTTT CASTKGLGGFNQPQHF
TRBD2 - TRBJ2-3 TRBV29-1 TGCAGCGTTTTGTCTAGCGGGGTGGCAGATACGCAGTATTTT CSVLSSGVADTQYF
- few TRBJ1-3 TRBV6-5 TGTGCCAGCACCAGGGATGAAAACACCATATATTTT CASTRDENTIYF
TRBD1 - TRBJ2-7 TRBV5-1 TGCGCCAGCAGCGGGGACAGTACCTCCTACGAGCAGTACTTC CASSGDSTSYEQYF
TRBD1 few TRBJ2-4 TRBV5-1 TGCGCCAGCAGCTTATCACAGGGGGCTAGTCAGTACTTC CASSLSQGASQYF
TRBD1 - TRBJ2-7 TRBV4-1 TGCGCCAGCAGCCAAAAAGGTTTGACAGGGGAAGGATCCTACGAGCAGTACTTC CASSQKGLTGEGSYEQYF
- - TRBJ2-7 TRBV5-5 TGTGCCAGCAGCTTGGAGAGGTATGGACAGTCCTACGAGCAGTACTTC CASSLERYGQSYEQYF
- - TRBJ2-3 TRBV7-2 TGTGCCAGCAGCTTAGACGGGACACTGAGGGGCGCAGATACGCAGTATTTT CASSLDGTLRGADTQYF